These 26 T cell receptor beta chains share one sample of origin, sequenced in a study of vaccination effects on CD4 cells after COVID-19 (dated by TCRdb to between 2020 and 2023). To identify antigen-specific CD4+ T cell clonotypes by their expansion, the ViraFEST assay first stimulated PBMC with viral peptide pools and then applied TCR sequencing. After more than 9 days of culture, CD4+ T cells were isolated with the EasySep CD4+ T cell isolation kit. PCR-confirmed SARS-CoV-2 infection had occurred in convalescent patients between March and December 2020, before the Alpha, Beta and Delta variants emerged in the United States. For these receptors, no antigen is known. Receptors were amplified or captured by the immunoSEQ multiplex PCR assay. What TCRdb holds here is the immuneACCESS table cut down to in-frame rearrangements. Part of the clones is not present; checked against another copy, under half of the missing clones reflect an unresolved V gene, and the others are unexplained. The sample yields 35,000 to 55,000 clones; around 75% were counted once. The leading ten clones occupy under 30% of the sample.

Sequencing was performed on CD4+ T cells from PBMCs cultured with a peptide pool, taken before COVID-19 vaccination. The receptors were sampled from a human donor who had a prior SARS-CoV-2 infection.

The rearrangement joins TRBV24-1 to TRBJ2-1; 10 nucleotides match TRBD2. Trimming at V came to 7 bases and at J to 8 bases, leaving 7 bases not matched to a gene. CDR1 and CDR2 (germline): KGHDR, SFDVKD. The CDR3 length is 14 residues. The CDR3 sequence: CATRASGSLDEQFF. The CDR3 DNA reads TGTGCCACCAGGGCTAGCGGGAGTCTGGATGAGCAGTTCTTC.

The CDR3 spells CASSFSGGDEQYF. The CDR3 DNA reads as TGTGCCAGCAGCTTTAGTGGGGGCGACGAGCAGTACTTC. The V gene is TRBV7-6, the J gene TRBJ2-7; possibly TRBD1 for D (6 bases). CDR1 is SGHVS and CDR2 is FNYEAQ in the germline V gene. This CDR3 contains 13 residues. V dropped 3 bases and J dropped 5 bases, with 11 bases sitting between them.

A few counts support this clone. V is TRBV12-5 and J is TRBJ1-2; D remains unclear. Germline CDR1 LGHNT, CDR2 FRNRAP. The CDR3 consists of 13 residues. Trimming stripped 3 bases from V and 6 bases from J, with 11 bases between. The CDR3 bases are TGTGCTAGTGGTTTACGTTGGCTAGATGGCTACACCTTC. Protein: CASGLRWLDGYTF.

The chain is built from TRBV5-1 and TRBJ2-3; a possible D gene is TRBD2 (6 bases). Deletions cut 6 bases from V and 3 bases from J, with 14 bases between. Germline V gives CDR1 SGHRS, CDR2 YFSETQ. CDR3 length equals 14 residues. CDR3 in amino acids: CASMRGGTTDTQYF. The CDR3 DNA reads TGCGCCAGCATGCGAGGCGGGACTACAGATACGCAGTATTTT.

The rearrangement uses TRBV9 and TRBJ2-1, with D possibly matching TRBD2 (5 bases). Germline-derived CDR1 and CDR2 are SGDLS and YYNGEE. Trimming shortened V by 5 bases and J by 0 bases, and 12 bases separated the two germline ends. This CDR3 region has 15 residues. The CDR3 here is CASSGLRDSYNEQFF. DNA of the CDR3: TGTGCCAGCAGTGGTCTGAGGGACTCCTACAATGAGCAGTTCTTC.

V and J are TRBV28 and TRBJ2-7; unclear D gene. The germline gives CDR1 MDHEN, CDR2 SYDVKM. The CDR3 length is 15 residues. V lost 5 bases and J lost 0, with 14 bases in between. CDR3 region: CASSQAFPSSYEQYF. The CDR3 DNA reads as TGTGCCAGCAGTCAGGCCTTTCCAAGCTCCTACGAGCAGTACTTC. The full variable domain, completed using reference TRBV28 and TRBJ2-7, is DVKVTQSSRYLVKRTGEKVFLECVQDMDHENMFWYRQDPGLGLRLIYFSYDVKMKEKGDIPEGYSVSREKKERFSLILESASTNQTSMYLCASSQAFPSSYEQYFGPGTRLTVT.

The chain carries TRBV15 and TRBJ1-2, with D possibly TRBD1 on 6 matching bases. Trimming cost V 0 bases and J 0 bases, with 17 bases left between them. Germline V gene sequence: CDR1 LNHNV, CDR2 YYDKDF (reference sequence). This CDR3 spans 18 amino acids. For the CDR3, the DNA is TGTGCCACCAGCAGAGATAGGGGGTCTTCCGAAGCTAACTATGGCTACACCTTC. Translation gives CATSRDRGSSEANYGYTF. Complete variable domain (other parts from reference TRBV15 and TRBJ1-2): DAMVIQNPRYQVTQFGKPVTLSCSQTLNHNVMYWYQQKSSQAPKLLFHYYDKDFNNEADTPDNFQSRRPNTSFCFLDIRSPGLGDTAMYLCATSRDRGSSEANYGYTFGSGTRLTVV.

The chain employs TRBV7-2 and TRBJ2-7; 8 bases match TRBD2. This CDR3 is 15 amino acids long. Germline V gene lookup returns CDR1 SGHTA and CDR2 FQGNSA. Trimming took 0 bases from V and 5 from J; bases not matched to a gene: 6. In DNA, the CDR3 is TGTGCCAGCAGCTTAGCGGGACTAGGGCGTCACGAGCAGTACTTC. As protein: CASSLAGLGRHEQYF.

V and J are TRBV6-5 and TRBJ2-5; 11 bases align to TRBD2. The CDR3 totals 15 residues. Trimming took 6 bases from V and 5 from J; bases not matched to a gene: 8. Germline V gene sequence: CDR1 MNHEY, CDR2 SVGAGI. The CDR3 DNA is TGTGCCAGCAGAAGAACCGGGACTAGCGGCGAGACCCAGTACTTC. Translated, it gives CASRRTGTSGETQYF.

The chain links TRBV27 to TRBJ1-6; D is perhaps TRBD1 (5 bases). This CDR3 region has 14 residues. Germline CDR1 is MNHEY and CDR2 is SMNVEV (reference sequence). Trimming took 2 bases from V and 6 from J, leaving 8 bases between them. DNA of the CDR3: TGTGCCAGCAGTTTACAGGGTCCTAATTCACCCCTCCACTTT. It encodes CASSLQGPNSPLHF.

This sequence joins TRBV11-3 and TRBJ2-2; D unclear. CDR3 length equals 14 residues. The germline CDR1 and CDR2 sequences are SGHNT and YENEEA. Trimming left V 5 bases short and J 1 base short, with 8 bases between. The CDR3 coding sequence is TGTGCCAGCAGCGGAAAGGGGAACACCGGGGAGCTGTTTTTT. Its translation: CASSGKGNTGELFF.

This clone was seen a few times. V usage is TRBV29-1 and J usage is TRBJ1-2; possibly TRBD1 for D (6 bases). The CDR3 consists of 12 residues. Germline V gives CDR1 SQVTM, CDR2 ANQGSEA. Trimming pared 3 bases from V and 6 bases from J, leaving 11 bases between. CDR3 in amino acids: CSVDNRADGYTF. The CDR3 DNA is TGCAGCGTTGATAACAGGGCGGATGGCTACACCTTC.

The V gene is TRBV2, the J gene TRBJ2-4, with D possibly TRBD1 on 5 matching bases. The CDR3 loop spans 14 amino acids. Germline CDR1 reads SNHLY; CDR2 reads FYNNEI. The V and J ends lost 6 bases and 0 bases respectively, with 9 bases between them. The CDR3 region has the DNA TGTGCCAGCAGGACAGAGCTAGCCAAAAACATTCAGTACTTC. Amino acid sequence: CASRTELAKNIQYF.

The table lists this clone with a count of one. The chain joins TRBV5-1 to TRBJ2-7; D is unclear. CDR1 and CDR2 (germline): SGHRS, YFSETQ. CDR3 length: 15 residues. V was trimmed by 0 bases and J by 3 bases, leaving 13 bases between them. The DNA of the CDR3 is TGCGCCAGCAGCTTGGCCCCCGGGTCCGGCTACGAGCAGTACTTC. This translates into CASSLAPGSGYEQYF. Based on the CDR3 plus reference TRBV5-1 and TRBJ2-7, the full variable domain is KAGVTQTPRYLIKTRGQQVTLSCSPISGHRSVSWYQQTPGQGLQFLFEYFSETQRNKGNFPGRFSGRQFSNSRSEMNVSTLELGDSALYLCASSLAPGSGYEQYFGPGTRLTVT.

The genes are TRBV15 and TRBJ1-2; D gene ambiguous. V lost 5 bases to trimming and J lost 0 bases, with 16 bases between them. The germline V gene encodes CDR1 LNHNV and CDR2 YYDKDF (reference sequence). The CDR3 is 16 amino acids. The CDR3 DNA reads TGTGCCACCAGCCGAGGGTCCTACACAACTAACTATGGCTACACCTTC. It translates to CATSRGSYTTNYGYTF.

The chain joins TRBV21-1 to TRBJ2-7; the table's D gene call, TRBD1, was not cross checked with the DNA. TRBV21-1 is assigned pseudogene status. This CDR3 has 16 amino acids. As DNA, the CDR3 is TGTGCCAGCAGCAAAATTAAAAGGACAGGGATTTACGAGCAGTACTTC. Translating it yields CASSKIKRTGIYEQYF.

The chain has TRBV5-1 and TRBJ2-5; the D is unclear. This CDR3 comprises 12 residues. Germline CDR1 and CDR2: SGHRS and YFSETQ. The V end lost 1 base, the J end lost 0 bases, and 1 base lay between the germline ends. CDR3 loop: CASSLYQETQYF. CDR3 nucleotide sequence: TGCGCCAGCAGCTTGTACCAAGAGACCCAGTACTTC.

In its sample, this clone was seen a few times. The CDR3 loop is CASSLYTGLNEQYF. As DNA, the CDR3 is TGTGCCAGCAGCTTGTACACAGGGCTTAACGAGCAGTACTTC. This chain uses TRBV5-6 with TRBJ2-7; D is possibly TRBD1 (6 bases). Between the trimmed V and J ends, which lost 1 base and 5 bases, there was a span of 13 bases. In germline, CDR1 is SGHDT, CDR2 YYEEEE. The CDR3 extends over 14 amino acids.

The chain recombines TRBV18 with TRBJ2-2, with D perhaps TRBD2 (5 bases). V was trimmed by 3 bases and J by 4 bases, leaving 15 bases between them. Germline CDR1 is KGHSH and CDR2 is LQKENI. The CDR3 totals 16 residues. The CDR3 loop is CASSPPGSRGTGELFF. CDR3 bases: TGTGCCAGCTCACCCCCGGGTAGCCGGGGCACCGGGGAGCTGTTTTTT.

V is TRBV5-1 and J is TRBJ2-3; TRBD2 matches 8 bases. V dropped 7 bases and J dropped 1; count of bases not matched to a gene: 2. In germline, CDR1 is SGHRS, CDR2 YFSETQ. The CDR3 runs 13 residues. Here the CDR3 reads CASEAGGTDTQYF. CDR3 nucleotides: TGCGCCAGCGAAGCGGGGGGCACAGATACGCAGTATTTT.

The chain joins TRBV18 to TRBJ1-3; 9 bases are shared with TRBD1. The germline CDR1 and CDR2 sequences are KGHSH and LQKENI. The CDR3 contains 16 residues. V was pared by 6 bases and J by 4 bases, with 10 bases of the junction left unmatched. The CDR3 protein is CASSPTGTGTGNTIYF. DNA of the CDR3: TGTGCCAGCTCCCCCACCGGGACAGGGACCGGAAACACCATATATTTT.

The gene calls are TRBV6-5 and TRBJ1-2; D perhaps matches TRBD1 (6 bases). Germline assignment: CDR1 MNHEY and CDR2 SVGAGI. The V gene lost 4 bases and the J gene lost 8 bases, with 11 bases spanning the gap. The CDR3 has 12 amino acids. The CDR3 sequence is CASSFQGRGYTF. In DNA, the CDR3 is TGTGCCAGCAGTTTCCAGGGGCGAGGCTACACCTTC.

The chain combines TRBV29-1 with TRBJ2-3; 7 nucleotides align to TRBD1. The CDR3 sequence is 13 residues long. Germline-derived CDR1 and CDR2 are SQVTM and ANQGSEA. Trimming cost V 3 bases and J 8 bases; bases outside gene matches: 8. In nucleotides, the CDR3 is TGCAGCGTTGACCTCAGGGCAGGGGGTACGCAGTATTTT. Its protein product is CSVDLRAGGTQYF.

This chain uses TRBV3-1 (or the pseudogene TRBV3-2) with TRBJ2-7, with 7 bases lining up with TRBD1. Looked up from germline, CDR1 is LGHDT and CDR2 is YNNKEL (reference sequence). The CDR3 sequence is 15 residues long. V lost 4 bases, J lost 4 bases, and 10 bases stayed unmatched. This CDR3 reads CASSPRQGLGYEQYF. The CDR3 bases are TGTGCCAGCAGCCCCCGACAGGGCCTGGGGTACGAGCAGTACTTC.

J is TRBJ2-3 and V is TRBV7-2; no firm D call. Per germline, CDR1 SGHTA and CDR2 FQGNSA. The CDR3 spans 13 residues. The germline V and J ends were trimmed by 1 base and 6 bases, with 8 bases remaining between them. Here the CDR3 reads CASSLDGLDTQYF. The CDR3 region has the DNA TGTGCCAGCAGCTTAGACGGTTTGGATACGCAGTATTTT.

The J gene is TRBJ2-1, the V gene TRBV3-1 (or the pseudogene TRBV3-2); the D is unclear. Trimming pared 0 bases from V and 0 bases from J, leaving 9 bases between. The CDR3 has 16 amino acids. Germline lookup yields CDR1 LGHDT and CDR2 YNNKEL (reference sequence). The CDR3 DNA reads TGTGCCAGCAGCCAAGATACCGTGAGCTCCTACAATGAGCAGTTCTTC. It is translated as CASSQDTVSSYNEQFF.